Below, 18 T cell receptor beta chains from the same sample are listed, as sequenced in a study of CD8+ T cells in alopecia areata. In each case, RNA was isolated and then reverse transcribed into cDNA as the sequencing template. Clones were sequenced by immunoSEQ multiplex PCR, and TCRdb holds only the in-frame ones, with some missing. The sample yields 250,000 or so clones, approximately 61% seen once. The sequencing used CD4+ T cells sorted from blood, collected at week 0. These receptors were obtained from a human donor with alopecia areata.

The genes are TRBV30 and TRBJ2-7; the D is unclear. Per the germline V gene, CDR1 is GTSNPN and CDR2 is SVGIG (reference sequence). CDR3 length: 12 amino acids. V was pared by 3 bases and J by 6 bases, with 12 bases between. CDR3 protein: CAWRGGMGEQYF. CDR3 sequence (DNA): TGTGCCTGGAGGGGCGGAATGGGCGAGCAGTACTTC.

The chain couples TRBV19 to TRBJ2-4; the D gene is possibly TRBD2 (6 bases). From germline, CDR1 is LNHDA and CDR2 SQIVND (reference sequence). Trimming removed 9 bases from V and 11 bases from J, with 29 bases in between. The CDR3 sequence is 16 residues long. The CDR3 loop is CASRSTSRPGRDFQYF. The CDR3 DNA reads TGTGCCAGCCGCTCAACTAGCCGACCGGGACGGGACTTTCAGTACTTC.

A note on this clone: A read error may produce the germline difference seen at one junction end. In DNA form, the CDR3 reads TGTGCTAGCAGCTCGGGCGGGGTACAAGAGACCCAGTACTTC. It encodes CASSSGGVQETQYF. The chain carries TRBV7-7 and TRBJ2-5; D perhaps matches TRBD2 (6 bases). Germline assignment: CDR1 SSHAT and CDR2 FNYEAQ (reference sequence). The CDR3 loop spans 14 amino acids. The full variable domain, its missing parts supplied by reference TRBV7-7 and TRBJ2-5, is GAGVSQSPRYKVTKRGQDVTLRCDPISSHATLYWYQQALGQGPEFLTYFNYEAQPDKSGLPSDRFSAERPEGSISTLTIQRTEQRDSAMYRCASSSGGVQETQYFGPGTRLLVL.

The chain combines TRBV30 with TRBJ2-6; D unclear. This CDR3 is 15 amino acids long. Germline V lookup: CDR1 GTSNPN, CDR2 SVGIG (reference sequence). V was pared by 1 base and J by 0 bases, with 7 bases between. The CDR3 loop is CAWSERPSGANVLTF. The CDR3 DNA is TGTGCCTGGAGTGAAAGACCCTCTGGGGCCAACGTCCTGACTTTC.

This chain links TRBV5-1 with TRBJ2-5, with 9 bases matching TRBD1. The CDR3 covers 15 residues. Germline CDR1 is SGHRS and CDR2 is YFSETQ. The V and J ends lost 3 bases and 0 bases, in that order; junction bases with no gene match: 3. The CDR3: CASSSGTGNQETQYF. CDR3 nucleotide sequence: TGCGCCAGCAGCTCCGGGACAGGGAACCAAGAGACCCAGTACTTC.

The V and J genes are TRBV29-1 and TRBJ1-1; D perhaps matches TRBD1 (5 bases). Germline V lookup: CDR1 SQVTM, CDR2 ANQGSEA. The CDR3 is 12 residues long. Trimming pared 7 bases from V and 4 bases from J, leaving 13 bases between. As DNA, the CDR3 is TGCAGCGGCTTGAGTGGGGGCACTGAAGCTTTCTTT. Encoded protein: CSGLSGGTEAFF.

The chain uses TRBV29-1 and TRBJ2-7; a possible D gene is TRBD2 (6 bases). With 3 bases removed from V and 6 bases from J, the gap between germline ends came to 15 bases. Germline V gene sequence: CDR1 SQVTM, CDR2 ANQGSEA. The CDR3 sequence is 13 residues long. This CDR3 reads CSVEGTYSSEQYF. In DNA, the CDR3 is TGCAGCGTTGAGGGGACTTACAGCTCCGAGCAGTACTTC.

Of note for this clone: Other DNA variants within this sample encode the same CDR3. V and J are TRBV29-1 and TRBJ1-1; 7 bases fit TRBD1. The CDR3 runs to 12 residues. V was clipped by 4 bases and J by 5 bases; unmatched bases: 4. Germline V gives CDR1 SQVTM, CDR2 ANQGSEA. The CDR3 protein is CSVGQGGTEAFF. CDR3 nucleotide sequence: TGCAGCGTTGGACAGGGAGGGACTGAAGCTTTCTTT.

The CDR3: CASSQNRGQKTQYF. For the CDR3, the DNA is TGTGCCAGCAGCCAAAACAGGGGGCAAAAGACCCAGTACTTC. The chain couples TRBV5-4 to TRBJ2-5; TRBD1 matches at 9 bases. CDR1 is SGHNT, CDR2 YYREEE, per germline (reference sequence). This CDR3 contains 14 residues. J was trimmed by 6 bases and V by 4 bases; bases with no gene match: 7. Full variable domain (outside the CDR3, taken from reference TRBV5-4 and TRBJ2-5): ETGVTQSPTHLIKTRGQQVTLRCSSQSGHNTVSWYQQALGQGPQFIFQYYREEENGRGNFPPRFSGLQFPNYSSELNVNALELDDSALYLCASSQNRGQKTQYFGPGTRLLVL.

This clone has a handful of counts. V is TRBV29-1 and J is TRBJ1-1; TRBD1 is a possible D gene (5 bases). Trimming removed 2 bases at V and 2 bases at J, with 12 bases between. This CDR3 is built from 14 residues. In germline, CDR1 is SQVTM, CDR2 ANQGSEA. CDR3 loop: CSVEHTGTNTEAFF. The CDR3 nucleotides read TGCAGCGTTGAACACACCGGGACCAACACTGAAGCTTTCTTT.

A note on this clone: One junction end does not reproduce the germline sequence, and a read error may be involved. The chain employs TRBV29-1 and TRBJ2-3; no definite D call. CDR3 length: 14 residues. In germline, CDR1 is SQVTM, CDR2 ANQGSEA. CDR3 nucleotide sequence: TGCAGCGTTGGGTTCCCGATCTCCACAAATACGCAGTATTTT. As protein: CSVGFPISTNTQYF.

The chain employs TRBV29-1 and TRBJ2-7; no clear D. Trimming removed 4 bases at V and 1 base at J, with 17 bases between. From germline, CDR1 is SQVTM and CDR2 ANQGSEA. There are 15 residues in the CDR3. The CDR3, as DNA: TGCAGCGTTGCTCAGCTCGGCCCCAGGTCCTACGAGCAGTACTTC. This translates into CSVAQLGPRSYEQYF.

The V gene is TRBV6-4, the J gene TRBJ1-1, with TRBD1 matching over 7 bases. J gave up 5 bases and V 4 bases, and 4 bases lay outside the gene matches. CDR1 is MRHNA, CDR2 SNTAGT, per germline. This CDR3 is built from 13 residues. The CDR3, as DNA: TGTGCCAGCAGTGTCGACAGGGAAACTGAAGCTTTCTTT. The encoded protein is CASSVDRETEAFF.

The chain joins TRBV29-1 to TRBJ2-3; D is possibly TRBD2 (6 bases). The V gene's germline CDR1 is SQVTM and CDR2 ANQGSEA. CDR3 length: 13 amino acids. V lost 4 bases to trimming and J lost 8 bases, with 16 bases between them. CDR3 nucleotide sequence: TGCAGCGTTGGACGACTAGGTGGGGGTACGCAGTATTTT. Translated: CSVGRLGGGTQYF.

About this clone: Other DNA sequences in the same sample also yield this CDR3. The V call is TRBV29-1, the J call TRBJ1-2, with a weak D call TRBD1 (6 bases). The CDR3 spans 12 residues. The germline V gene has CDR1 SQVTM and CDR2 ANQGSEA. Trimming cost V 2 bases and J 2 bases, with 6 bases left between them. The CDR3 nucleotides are TGCAGCGTTGAAAGGGGGAACTATGGCTACACCTTC. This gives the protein CSVERGNYGYTF.

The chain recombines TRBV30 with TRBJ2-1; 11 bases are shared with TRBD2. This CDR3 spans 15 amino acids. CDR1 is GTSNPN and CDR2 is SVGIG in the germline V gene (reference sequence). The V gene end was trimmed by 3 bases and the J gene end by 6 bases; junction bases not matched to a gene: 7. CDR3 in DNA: TGTGCCTGGAGGAAAAGACTAGCGGGAATCAATGAGCAGTTCTTC. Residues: CAWRKRLAGINEQFF.

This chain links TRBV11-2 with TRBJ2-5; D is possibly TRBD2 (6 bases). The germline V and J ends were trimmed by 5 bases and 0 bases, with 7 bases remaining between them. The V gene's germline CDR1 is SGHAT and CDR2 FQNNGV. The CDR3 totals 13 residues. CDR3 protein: CASSRDYQETQYF. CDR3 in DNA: TGTGCCAGCAGCCGGGACTACCAAGAGACCCAGTACTTC.

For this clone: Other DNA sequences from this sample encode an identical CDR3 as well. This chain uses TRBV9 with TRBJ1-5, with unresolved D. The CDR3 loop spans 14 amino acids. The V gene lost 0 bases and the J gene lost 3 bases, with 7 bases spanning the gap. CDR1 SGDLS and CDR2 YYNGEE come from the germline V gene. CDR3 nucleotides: TGTGCCAGCAGCGTAGGAGGGTTCAATCAGCCCCAGCATTTT. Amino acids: CASSVGGFNQPQHF.